This T cell receptor beta chain was captured in a study of blood T cell repertoires in COVID-19. Trimming removed 7 bases from V and 5 bases from J, with 20 bases in between. This CDR3 has 15 amino acids. CDR1 and CDR2 from the germline V gene are MNHEY and SVGAGI. Only in-frame clones appear in the TCRdb table, and some are missing; sequencing was by immunoSEQ multiplex PCR. Of over 200,000 clones listed, roughly four fifths are singletons. Sequencing was performed on peripheral blood. V usage is TRBV6-5 and J usage is TRBJ2-5; D is possibly TRBD1 (6 bases). This TCR was sampled from a woman of 80 years or more with COVID-19, enrolled during active disease. Here the CDR3 reads CASKGSWGLSETQYF. CDR3 nucleotides: TGTGCCAGCAAGGGCAGCTGGGGGCTGTCGGAGACCCAGTACTTC.